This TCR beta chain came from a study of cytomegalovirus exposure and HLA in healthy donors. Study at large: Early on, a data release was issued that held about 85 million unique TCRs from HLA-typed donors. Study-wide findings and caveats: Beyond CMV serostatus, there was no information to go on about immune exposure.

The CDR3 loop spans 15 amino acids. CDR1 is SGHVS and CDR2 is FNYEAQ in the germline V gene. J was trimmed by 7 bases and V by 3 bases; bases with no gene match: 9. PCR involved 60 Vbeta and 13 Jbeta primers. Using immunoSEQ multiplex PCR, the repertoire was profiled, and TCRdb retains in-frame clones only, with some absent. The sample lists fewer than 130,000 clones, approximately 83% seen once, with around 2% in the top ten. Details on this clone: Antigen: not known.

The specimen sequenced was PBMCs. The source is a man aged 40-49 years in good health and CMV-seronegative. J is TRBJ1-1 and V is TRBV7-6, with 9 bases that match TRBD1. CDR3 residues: CASSLGTGTGGEAFF. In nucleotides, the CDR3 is TGTGCCAGCAGCTTGGGGACAGGGACCGGTGGTGAAGCTTTCTTT.